The T cell receptor (beta chain) described here comes from a study of B cell selection in AIRE deficiency. Overall study findings and caveats: Patient Tconv cells held roughly a third of Treg sequences shared by healthy donors. Shared Treg sequences had shorter CDR3s, biased toward rearrangements with few non-templated insertions. Of 3657 shared Treg TCRbeta sequences, around 30% were healthy-donor-only and about 9.1% patient-only.

This CDR3 is built from 12 residues. The germline gives CDR1 SGHKS, CDR2 YYEKEE (reference sequence). The V gene lost 1 base and the J gene lost 3 bases, with 4 bases spanning the gap. The count of this clone is one. Its antigen is unknown. Using immunoSEQ multiplex PCR, the repertoire was profiled, and TCRdb retains in-frame clones only, with some absent. The sample lists 20,000 to 25,000 clones, approximately 94% occurring once. Sorted regulatory T cells were CD4-positive, CD25-high and CD127-low or negative. The chain links TRBV5-5 to TRBJ1-2; D is ambiguous. The TCR originated in a human donor with AIRE deficiency. Source material: Tregs sorted from PBMCs. The CDR3 loop is CASSLTDYGYTF. The CDR3 nucleotides are TGTGCCAGCAGCTTGACAGACTATGGCTACACCTTC.